Listed below are T cell receptor beta chains from one sample, sequenced in a study of cytomegalovirus exposure and HLA in healthy donors. Sequencing used immunoSEQ multiplex PCR; TCRdb keeps in-frame clones, though not all of them. The sample contains about 130,000 clones, 70% to 85% of which appear only once. The sequenced sample consisted of PBMCs. Every receptor here comes from a man younger than 45 in good health and CMV-seropositive. The conserved cysteine and the conserved F or W are not part of the CDR3 here. Expanded clones get a size class; other rows say once, few or many, or leave the size out.

TRBV15	NA	TRBJ2-5	ATSRLAGDQETQY
TRBV11-3	once	TRBJ2-2	ASSLVGAEAGELF
TRBV4-1	NA	TRBJ2-1	ASSQGDSRAYEQF
TRBV6-1	once	TRBJ1-1	ASSEAGTGLSAF
TRBV5-1	NA	TRBJ2-2	ASTPVGGHTGELF
TRBV6-6	few	TRBJ1-6	ASQGSSYNSPLH
TRBV29-1	NA	TRBJ1-1	STRDRGRGNTEAF
TRBV9	NA	TRBJ1-2	ASSSTARPTPYGYT
TRBV5-1	once	TRBJ2-1	ASSLGAGGTGVSEQF
TRBV19	NA	TRBJ1-5	ASRDRGAEQPQH
TRBV5-1	NA	TRBJ1-3	ASSNDGTGSGNTIY
TRBV7-6	NA	TRBJ2-3	ASSFPRPPASGSSTDTQY
TRBV10-3	NA	TRBJ1-1	AISESAGNTEAF